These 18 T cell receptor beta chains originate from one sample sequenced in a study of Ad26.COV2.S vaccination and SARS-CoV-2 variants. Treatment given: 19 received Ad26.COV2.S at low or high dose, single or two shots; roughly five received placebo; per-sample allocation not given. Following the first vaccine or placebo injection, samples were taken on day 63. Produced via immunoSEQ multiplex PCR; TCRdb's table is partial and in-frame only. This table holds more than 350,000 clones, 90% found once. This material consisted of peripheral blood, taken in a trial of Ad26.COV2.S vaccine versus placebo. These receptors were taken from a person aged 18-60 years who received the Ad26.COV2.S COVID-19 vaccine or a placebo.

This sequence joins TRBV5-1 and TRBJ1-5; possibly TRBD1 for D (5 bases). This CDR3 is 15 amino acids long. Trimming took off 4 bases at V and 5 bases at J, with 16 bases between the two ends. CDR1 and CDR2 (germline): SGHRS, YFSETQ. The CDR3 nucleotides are TGCGCCAGCAGCCCCCAGGGCACCGATTATCAGCCCCAGCATTTT. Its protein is CASSPQGTDYQPQHF.

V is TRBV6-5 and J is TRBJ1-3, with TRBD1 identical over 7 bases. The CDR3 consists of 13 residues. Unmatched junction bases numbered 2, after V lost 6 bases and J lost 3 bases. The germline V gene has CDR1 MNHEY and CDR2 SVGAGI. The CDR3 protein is CASSRQGGNTIYF. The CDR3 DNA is TGTGCCAGCAGCCGACAGGGTGGAAACACCATATATTTT.

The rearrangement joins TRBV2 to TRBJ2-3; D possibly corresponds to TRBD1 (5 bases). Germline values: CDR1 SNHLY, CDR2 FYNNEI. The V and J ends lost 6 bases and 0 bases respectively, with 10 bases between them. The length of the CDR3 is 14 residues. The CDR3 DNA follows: TGTGCCAGCAGCCCGGACAAGAGCACAGATACGCAGTATTTT. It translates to CASSPDKSTDTQYF.

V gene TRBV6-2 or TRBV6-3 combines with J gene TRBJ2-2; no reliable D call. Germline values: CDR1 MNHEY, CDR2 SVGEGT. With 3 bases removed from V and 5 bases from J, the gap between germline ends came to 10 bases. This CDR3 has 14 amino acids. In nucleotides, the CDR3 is TGTGCCAGCAGTTATGACCTGGCAACCGGGGAGCTGTTTTTT. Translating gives CASSYDLATGELFF.

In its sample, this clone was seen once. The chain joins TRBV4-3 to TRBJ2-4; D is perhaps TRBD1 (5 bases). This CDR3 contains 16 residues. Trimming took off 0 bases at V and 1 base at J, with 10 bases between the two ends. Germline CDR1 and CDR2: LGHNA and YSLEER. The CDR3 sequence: CASSQEDGAAKNIQYF. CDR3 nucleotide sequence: TGCGCCAGCAGCCAAGAGGATGGGGCCGCCAAAAACATTCAGTACTTC.

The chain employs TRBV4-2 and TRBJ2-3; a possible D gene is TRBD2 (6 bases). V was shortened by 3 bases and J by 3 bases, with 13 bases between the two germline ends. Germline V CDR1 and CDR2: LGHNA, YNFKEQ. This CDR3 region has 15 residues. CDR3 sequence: CASSHGAGPTDTQYF. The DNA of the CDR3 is TGTGCCAGCAGCCACGGAGCGGGTCCTACAGATACGCAGTATTTT.

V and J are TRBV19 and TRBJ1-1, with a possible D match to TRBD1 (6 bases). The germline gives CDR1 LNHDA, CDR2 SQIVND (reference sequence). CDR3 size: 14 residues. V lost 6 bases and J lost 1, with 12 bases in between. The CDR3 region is CASRRDTKNTEAFF. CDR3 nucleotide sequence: TGTGCCAGTAGGCGGGACACCAAGAACACTGAAGCTTTCTTT.

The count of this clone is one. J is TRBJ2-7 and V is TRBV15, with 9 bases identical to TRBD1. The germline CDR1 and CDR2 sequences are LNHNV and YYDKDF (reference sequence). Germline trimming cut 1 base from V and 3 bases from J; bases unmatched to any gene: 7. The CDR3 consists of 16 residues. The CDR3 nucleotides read TGTGCCACCAGCAGAGGGCTCGGACAGGGGTTCTACGAGCAGTACTTC. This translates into CATSRGLGQGFYEQYF.

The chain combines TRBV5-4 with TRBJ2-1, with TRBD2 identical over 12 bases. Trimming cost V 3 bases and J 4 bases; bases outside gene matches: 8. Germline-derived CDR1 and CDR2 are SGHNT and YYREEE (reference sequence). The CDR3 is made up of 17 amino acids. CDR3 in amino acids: CASSSPRTSGIYNEQFF. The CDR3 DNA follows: TGTGCCAGCAGCTCCCCCCGGACTAGCGGGATTTACAATGAGCAGTTCTTC.

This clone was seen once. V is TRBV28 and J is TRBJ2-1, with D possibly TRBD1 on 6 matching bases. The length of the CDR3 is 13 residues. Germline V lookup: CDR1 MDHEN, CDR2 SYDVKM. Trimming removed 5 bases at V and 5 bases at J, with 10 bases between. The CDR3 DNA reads TGTGCCAGCAGTGCACAGGGAAACAATGAGCAGTTCTTC. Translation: CASSAQGNNEQFF.

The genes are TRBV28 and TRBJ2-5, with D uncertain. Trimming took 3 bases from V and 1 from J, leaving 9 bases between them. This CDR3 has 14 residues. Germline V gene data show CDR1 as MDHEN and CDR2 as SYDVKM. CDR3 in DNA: TGTGCCAGCAGTTTCGTGCACAGCCAAGAGACCCAGTACTTC. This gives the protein CASSFVHSQETQYF.

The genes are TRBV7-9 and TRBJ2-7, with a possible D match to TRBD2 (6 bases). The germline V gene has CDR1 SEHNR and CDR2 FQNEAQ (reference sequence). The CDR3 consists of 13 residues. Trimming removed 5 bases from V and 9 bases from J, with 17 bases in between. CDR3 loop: CASSPRDGLRQYF. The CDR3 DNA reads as TGTGCCAGCAGCCCGCGGGACGGCTTGAGGCAGTACTTC.

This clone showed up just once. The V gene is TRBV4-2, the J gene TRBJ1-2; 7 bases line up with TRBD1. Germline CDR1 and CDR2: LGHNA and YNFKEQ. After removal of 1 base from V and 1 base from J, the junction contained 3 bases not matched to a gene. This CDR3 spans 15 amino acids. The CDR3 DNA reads TGTGCCAGCAGCCAAGGACAGGGACTTAACTATGGCTACACCTTC. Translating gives CASSQGQGLNYGYTF.

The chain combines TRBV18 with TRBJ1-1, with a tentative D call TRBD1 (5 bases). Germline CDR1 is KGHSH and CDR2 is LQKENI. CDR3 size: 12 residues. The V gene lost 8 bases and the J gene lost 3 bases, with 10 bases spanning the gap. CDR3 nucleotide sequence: TGTGCCAGCCGTTCGGGGGACACTGAAGCTTTCTTT. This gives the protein CASRSGDTEAFF.

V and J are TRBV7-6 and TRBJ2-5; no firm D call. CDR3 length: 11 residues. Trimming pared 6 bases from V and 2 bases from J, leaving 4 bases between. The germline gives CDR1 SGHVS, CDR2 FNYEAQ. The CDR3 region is CASRSQETQYF. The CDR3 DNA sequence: TGTGCCAGCAGGTCTCAAGAGACCCAGTACTTC. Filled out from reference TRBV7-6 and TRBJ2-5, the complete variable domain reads GAGVSQSPRYKVTKRGQDVALRCDPISGHVSLYWYRQALGQGPEFLTYFNYEAQQDKSGLPNDRFSAERPEGSISTLTIQRTEQRDSAMYRCASRSQETQYFGPGTRLLVL.

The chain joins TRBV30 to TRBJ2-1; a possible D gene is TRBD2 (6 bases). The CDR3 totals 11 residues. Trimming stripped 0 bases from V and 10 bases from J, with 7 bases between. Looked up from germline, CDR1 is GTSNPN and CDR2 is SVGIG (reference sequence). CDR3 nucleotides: TGTGCCTGGAGTGTACTAGCAGAGCAGTTCTTC. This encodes CAWSVLAEQFF.

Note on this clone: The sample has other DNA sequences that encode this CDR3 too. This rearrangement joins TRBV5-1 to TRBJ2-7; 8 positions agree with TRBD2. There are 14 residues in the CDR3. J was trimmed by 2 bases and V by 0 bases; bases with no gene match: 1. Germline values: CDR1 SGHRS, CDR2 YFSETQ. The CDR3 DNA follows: TGCGCCAGCAGCTTGGCGGGAGGGACCTACGAGCAGTACTTC. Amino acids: CASSLAGGTYEQYF. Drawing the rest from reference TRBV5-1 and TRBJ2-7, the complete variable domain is KAGVTQTPRYLIKTRGQQVTLSCSPISGHRSVSWYQQTPGQGLQFLFEYFSETQRNKGNFPGRFSGRQFSNSRSEMNVSTLELGDSALYLCASSLAGGTYEQYFGPGTRLTVT.

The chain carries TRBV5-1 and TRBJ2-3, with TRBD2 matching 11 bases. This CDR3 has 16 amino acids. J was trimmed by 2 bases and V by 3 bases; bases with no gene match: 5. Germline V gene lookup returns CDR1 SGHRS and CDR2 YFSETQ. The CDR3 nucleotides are TGCGCCAGCAGCTGGCAGACTAGCGGGGTCACAGATACGCAGTATTTT. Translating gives CASSWQTSGVTDTQYF.